A selection of T cell receptor beta chains follows, all from one sample in a study of chemoradiotherapy in HPV16-positive cancers. The method was immunoSEQ multiplex PCR; TCRdb's version includes in-frame clones alone and lacks a portion of them. The data contain over 10,000 clones, around 89% of them seen just once; the ten biggest clones take up over 2%. The sequencing here drew on blood, taken from a patient who underwent chemoradiotherapy. All receptors derive from a human donor with HPV-associated anogenital cancer. The conserved cysteine and the conserved F or W are not part of the CDR3 here. Fields, in order: J gene, V gene, D gene, CDR3 length, clone size, CDR3 protein. D genes are given only for firm matches. Not all rows give a size; the values are once, few, many and, for expanded clones, a class.

TRBJ1-5 TRBV18 NA 13 once ASSQSDRHNQPQH
TRBJ1-5 TRBV7-2 NA 13 NA ASSPQQGGNQPQH
TRBJ1-5 TRBV11-3 NA 13 NA ASSLVGVGNQPQH
TRBJ1-4 TRBV19 NA 13 NA ASSTSGATAEKLF
TRBJ1-1 TRBV18 NA 10 NA ASSLQGTEAF
TRBJ2-7 TRBV7-9 NA 12 NA ASSHAGAAHEQY
TRBJ2-7 TRBV29-1 NA 12 once SVEEGLGSYEQY
TRBJ1-2 TRBV7-2 NA 13 NA ASSLDFWSGEGYT
TRBJ2-1 TRBV5-6 NA 15 NA ASSWESSRGIYNEQF
TRBJ1-4 TRBV4-1 NA 13 NA ASSEAGTGREKLF
TRBJ2-3 TRBV30 NA 11 NA AWSRGVTDTQY
TRBJ2-1 TRBV29-1 TRBD1 17 NA SVEDPGDRALVTYNEQF
TRBJ1-5 TRBV19 TRBD1 13 NA ASSRDSYSNQPQH
TRBJ1-2 TRBV4-1 TRBD1 14 NA ASSHPGGGFTYGYT
TRBJ2-3 TRBV13 NA 15 NA ASSGLRAGASTDTQY
TRBJ1-3 TRBV5-5 NA 13 NA ASSPGPSSGNTIY
TRBJ1-4 TRBV10-1 TRBD1 12 few ASSETGDNEKLF
TRBJ1-2 TRBV5-4 NA 11 NA ASSLAQEYGYT
TRBJ2-7 TRBV7-8 NA 11 NA ASHPLKSYEQY
TRBJ1-1 TRBV5-1 NA 15 NA ASSPAGGLRVNTEAF
TRBJ1-2 TRBV5-4 TRBD1 12 NA ASSWGQGEYGYT
TRBJ2-3 TRBV6-5 TRBD2 14 NA ASSYSTSGSTDTQY
TRBJ1-1 TRBV30 TRBD1 12 NA AWARDSMNTEAF
TRBJ2-5 TRBV5-5 TRBD1 13 NA ASSLDRGHQETQY
TRBJ2-7 TRBV4-1 NA 12 NA ASSQAGEIYEQY
TRBJ1-2 TRBV5-1 NA 11 NA ASSPHSPYGYT
TRBJ1-2 TRBV4-3 NA 12 NA ASSQVAGSYGYT
TRBJ1-4 TRBV19 NA 11 NA ASSGGPNEKLF
TRBJ2-6 TRBV5-1 TRBD2 17 NA ASSQGPSGKNPGANVLT
TRBJ2-7 TRBV27 TRBD2 13 NA ASRSLAGGAYEQY
TRBJ2-2 TRBV4-3 NA 11 once ASSQGGTGELF
TRBJ1-6 TRBV9 TRBD1 13 NA ASSLGQGVISPLH
TRBJ2-3 TRBV5-1 TRBD2 12 NA ASSLDVAGDTQY
TRBJ2-3 TRBV29-1 TRBD1 14 NA SVPPTGTGGSDTQY
TRBJ1-2 TRBV13 NA 11 NA ASSFGRNYGYT
TRBJ2-7 TRBV7-2 TRBD2 17 NA ASSLDGQRTSGGSYEQY
TRBJ2-2 TRBV5-6 NA 14 NA ASSLPKGLNTGELF
NA TRBV7-6 NA 10 NA ASSGLSDEQY
TRBJ1-1 TRBV6-1 NA 13 NA ASSDRPTEDTEAF
TRBJ2-5 TRBV6-5 NA 13 NA ASSYRNRGVGEQY